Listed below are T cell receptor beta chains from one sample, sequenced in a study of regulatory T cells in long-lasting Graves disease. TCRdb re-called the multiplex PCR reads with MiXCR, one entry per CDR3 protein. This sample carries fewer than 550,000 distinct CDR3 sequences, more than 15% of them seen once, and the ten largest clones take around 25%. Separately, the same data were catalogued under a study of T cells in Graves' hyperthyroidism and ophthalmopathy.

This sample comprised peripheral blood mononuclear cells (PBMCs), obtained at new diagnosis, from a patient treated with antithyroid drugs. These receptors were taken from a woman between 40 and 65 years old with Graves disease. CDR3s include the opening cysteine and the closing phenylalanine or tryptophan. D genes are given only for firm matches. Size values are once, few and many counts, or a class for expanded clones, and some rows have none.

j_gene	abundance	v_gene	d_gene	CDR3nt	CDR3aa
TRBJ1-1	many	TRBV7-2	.	TGTGCCAGTGAGAGGGGGACGGGCACTGAAGCTTTCTTT	CASERGTGTEAFF
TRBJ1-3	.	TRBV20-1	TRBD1	TGCAGTGCTAGGGATCCGGACAGGGCTGGAAACACCATATATTTT	CSARDPDRAGNTIYF
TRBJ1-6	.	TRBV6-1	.	TGTGCCAGCAGTGACCCCGGACAGTCTGGTCTACGGCCCCTCCACTTT	CASSDPGQSGLRPLHF
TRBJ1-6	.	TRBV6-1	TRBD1	TGTGCCAGCAGTGAAGGTGGCTACAGGGGTAAAAATTCACCCCTCCACTTT	CASSEGGYRGKNSPLHF
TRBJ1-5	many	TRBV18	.	TGTGCCAGCAGTCCAGGACTCAGCAATCAGCCCCAGCATTTT	CASSPGLSNQPQHF
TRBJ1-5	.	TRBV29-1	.	TGCAGCGTAGGGGGGGGCCATAATCAGCCCCAGCATTTT	CSVGGGHNQPQHF
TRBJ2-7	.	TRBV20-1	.	TGCAGTGCCCCTAGGGGACGGAACTACGAGCAGTACTTC	CSAPRGRNYEQYF
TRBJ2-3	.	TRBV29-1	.	TGCAGCGTTGGGGGGGCCAGGGATACGCAGTATTTT	CSVGGARDTQYF
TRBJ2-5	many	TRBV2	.	TGTGCCAGCCACACGGGCCCTGCAGAGACCCAGTACTTC	CASHTGPAETQYF
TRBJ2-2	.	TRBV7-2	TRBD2	TGTGCCAGCAGCTCCTTGAGCGGGGGTCGCACCGGGGAGCTGTTTTTT	CASSSLSGGRTGELFF
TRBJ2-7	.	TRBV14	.	TGTGCCAGCAGCCCCGCTGGGTTCGAGCAGTACTTC	CASSPAGFEQYF
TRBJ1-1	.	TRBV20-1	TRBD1	TGCAGTGCTAGTAGGACAGGGGAAATCACTGAAGCTTTCTTT	CSASRTGEITEAFF
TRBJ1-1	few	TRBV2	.	TGTGCCAGAGTCTCGACTGAAGCTTTCTTT	CARVSTEAFF
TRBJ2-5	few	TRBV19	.	TGTGCCAGTAGTATAGGGGGGGCTTGGACCCAGTACTTC	CASSIGGAWTQYF
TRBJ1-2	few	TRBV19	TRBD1	TGTGCCAGTACCCATACAGGGGGATACTTATCCTATGGCTACACCTTC	CASTHTGGYLSYGYTF
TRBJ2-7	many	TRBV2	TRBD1	TGTGCCAGCAGTGACGCCGGGACAGGGAAGTACGAGCAGTACTTC	CASSDAGTGKYEQYF
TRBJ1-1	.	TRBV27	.	TGTGCCAGCAGCCCGAAGGCGGGGATCACTGAAGCTTTCTTT	CASSPKAGITEAFF
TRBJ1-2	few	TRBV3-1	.	TGTGCCAGCAGCCGGGGGGGGCTAATCTATGGCTACACCTTC	CASSRGGLIYGYTF
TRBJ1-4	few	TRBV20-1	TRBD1	TGCAGTGCTAATAAACAGGGGGATGCAACTAATGAAAAACTGTTTTTT	CSANKQGDATNEKLFF
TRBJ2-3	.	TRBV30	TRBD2	TGTGCCTGGAGTGAAGGGAGGGGCACAGATACGCAGTATTTT	CAWSEGRGTDTQYF
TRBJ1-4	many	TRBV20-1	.	TGCAGTGCCCTAGGGGCAGGGAGAAATGAAAAACTGTTTTTT	CSALGAGRNEKLFF
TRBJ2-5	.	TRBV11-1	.	TGTGCCAGCAGCTCCTATCGGACCCAAGAGACCCAGTACTTC	CASSSYRTQETQYF
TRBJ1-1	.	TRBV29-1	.	TGCAGCGGGATTCCGGGACCGAACACTGAAGCTTTCTTT	CSGIPGPNTEAFF
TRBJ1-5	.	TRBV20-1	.	TGCAGTGCTAGAGCCTGGGTGGATAATCAGCCCCAGCATTTT	CSARAWVDNQPQHF
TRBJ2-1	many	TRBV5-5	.	TGTGCCAGCAGCTTGGCGCTCCAGTTACGTAATGAGCAGTTCTTC	CASSLALQLRNEQFF
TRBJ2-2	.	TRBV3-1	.	TGTGCCAGCAGCCAAGATCAATGGGGGACGGGGGAGCTGTTTTTT	CASSQDQWGTGELFF
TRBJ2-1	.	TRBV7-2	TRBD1	TGTGCCAGCAGCTTAGTGACAGGGCCCCATGAGCAGTTCTTC	CASSLVTGPHEQFF
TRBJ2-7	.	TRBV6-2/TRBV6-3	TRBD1	TGTGCCAGCAGTTCAGACCTCGGGACAGGGAGTTCTCCAGTCCCTCACGAGCAGTACTTC	CASSSDLGTGSSPVPHEQYF
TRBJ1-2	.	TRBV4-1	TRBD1	TGCGCCAGCAGCCCGAGGATCGGGACAGGGAGCGGTTGGGGCTACACCTTC	CASSPRIGTGSGWGYTF
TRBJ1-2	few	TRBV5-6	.	TGTGCCAGCAGCTTGGACCTAGGCTATGGCTACACCTTC	CASSLDLGYGYTF
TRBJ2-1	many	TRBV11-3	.	TGTGCCAGCAGCTCAGGGAATGAGCAGTTCTTC	CASSSGNEQFF
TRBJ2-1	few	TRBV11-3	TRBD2	TGTGCCAGCAGCCAAGATCCCCTGACTAGCGGGGAATACAATGAGCAGTTCTTC	CASSQDPLTSGEYNEQFF
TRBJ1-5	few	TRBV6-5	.	TGTGCCAGCAGTTATTCTTATCAGCCCCAGCATTTT	CASSYSYQPQHF
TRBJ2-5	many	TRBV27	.	TGTGCCAGCAGTTTATCGGGGGGAGAGTGGGAGACCCAGTACTTC	CASSLSGGEWETQYF
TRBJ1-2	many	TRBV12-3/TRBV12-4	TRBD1	TGTGCCAGCAATCTGGGGCCAGGGGGCGCGTACGGCTACACCTTC	CASNLGPGGAYGYTF
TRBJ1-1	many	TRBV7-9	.	TGTGCCAGCAGCTTAGCAGGGCGTCTAGCTTTCTTT	CASSLAGRLAFF
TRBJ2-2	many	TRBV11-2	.	TGTGCCAGCAGCTTTGGGCAAGTCGGGGAGCTGTTTTTT	CASSFGQVGELFF
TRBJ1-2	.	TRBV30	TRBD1	TGTGCCTGGAGTGTTGGTGGACAGGCCCCGGGCTACACCTTC	CAWSVGGQAPGYTF
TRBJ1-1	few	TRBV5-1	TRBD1	TGCGCCAGCAGTCCAGGGGGAGCGATGAACACTGAAGCTTTCTTT	CASSPGGAMNTEAFF
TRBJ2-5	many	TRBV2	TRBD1	TGTGCCACCGCCGTGGCAGGGGGCGCCTATCTGGAGACCCAGTACTTC	CATAVAGGAYLETQYF
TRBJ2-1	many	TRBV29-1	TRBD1	TGCAGCGTCGGACAGGGTTGGGACAATGAGCAGTTCTTC	CSVGQGWDNEQFF